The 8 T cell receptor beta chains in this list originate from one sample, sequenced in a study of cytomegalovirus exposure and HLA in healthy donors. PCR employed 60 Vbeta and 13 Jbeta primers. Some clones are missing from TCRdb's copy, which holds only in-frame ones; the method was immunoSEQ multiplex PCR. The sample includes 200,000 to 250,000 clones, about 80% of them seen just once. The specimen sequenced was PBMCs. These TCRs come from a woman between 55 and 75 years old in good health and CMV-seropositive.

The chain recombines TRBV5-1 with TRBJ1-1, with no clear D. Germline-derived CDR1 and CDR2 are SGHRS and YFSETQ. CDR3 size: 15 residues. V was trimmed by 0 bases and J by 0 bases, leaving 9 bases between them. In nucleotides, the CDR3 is TGCGCCAGCAGCTTGGCACACGCGGTGAACACTGAAGCTTTCTTT. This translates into CASSLAHAVNTEAFF.

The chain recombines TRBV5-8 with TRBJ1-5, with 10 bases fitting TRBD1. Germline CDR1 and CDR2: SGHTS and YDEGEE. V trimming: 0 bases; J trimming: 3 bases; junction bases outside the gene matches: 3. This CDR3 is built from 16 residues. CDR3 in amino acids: CASSLGDRGHNQPQHF. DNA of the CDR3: TGTGCCAGCAGCTTGGGAGACAGGGGGCACAATCAGCCCCAGCATTTT.

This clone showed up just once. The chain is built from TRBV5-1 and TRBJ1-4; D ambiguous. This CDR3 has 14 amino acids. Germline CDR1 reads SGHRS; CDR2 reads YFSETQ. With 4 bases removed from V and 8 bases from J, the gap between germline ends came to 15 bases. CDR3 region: CASSVNKGGEKLFF. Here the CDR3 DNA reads TGCGCCAGCAGCGTCAACAAGGGAGGGGAAAAACTGTTTTTT.

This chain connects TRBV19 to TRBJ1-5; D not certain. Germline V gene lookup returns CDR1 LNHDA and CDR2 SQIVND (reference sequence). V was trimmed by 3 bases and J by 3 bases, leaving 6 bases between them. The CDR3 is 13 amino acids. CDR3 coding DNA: TGTGCCAGTAGTATGATAGACAATCAGCCCCAGCATTTT. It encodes CASSMIDNQPQHF.

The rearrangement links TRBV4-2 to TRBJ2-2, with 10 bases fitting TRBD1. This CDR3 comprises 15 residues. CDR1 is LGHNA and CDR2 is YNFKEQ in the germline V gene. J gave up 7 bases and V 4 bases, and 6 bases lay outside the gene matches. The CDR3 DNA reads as TGTGCCAGCAGCCCTCGGACAGGGGGGGACGGGGAGCTGTTTTTT. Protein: CASSPRTGGDGELFF.

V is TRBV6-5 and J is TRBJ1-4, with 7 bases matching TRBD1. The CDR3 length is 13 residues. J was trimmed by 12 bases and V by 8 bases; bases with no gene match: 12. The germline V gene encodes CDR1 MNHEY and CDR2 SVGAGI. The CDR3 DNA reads TGTGCCAGCCTCCAACGACAGGGTCAACAACTGTTTTTT. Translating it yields CASLQRQGQQLFF.

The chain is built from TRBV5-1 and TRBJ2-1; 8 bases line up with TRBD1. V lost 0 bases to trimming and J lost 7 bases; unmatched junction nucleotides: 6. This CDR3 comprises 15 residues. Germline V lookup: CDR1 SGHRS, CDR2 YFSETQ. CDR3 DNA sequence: TGCGCCAGCAGCTTGGGACCACAGGGGGAGAATGAGCAGTTCTTC. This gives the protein CASSLGPQGENEQFF.

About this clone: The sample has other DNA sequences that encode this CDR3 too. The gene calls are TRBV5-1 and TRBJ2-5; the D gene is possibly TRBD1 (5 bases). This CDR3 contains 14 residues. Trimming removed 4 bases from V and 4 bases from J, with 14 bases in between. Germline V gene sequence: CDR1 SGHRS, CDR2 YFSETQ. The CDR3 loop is CASSKDSLGETQYF. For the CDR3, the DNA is TGCGCCAGCAGCAAAGACAGCCTCGGAGAGACCCAGTACTTC.